This TCR beta chain was recorded in a study of naive and memory T cell subsets. CDR1 is MRHNA, CDR2 SNTAGT, per germline. CDR3 length: 15 amino acids. The germline V and J ends were trimmed by 3 bases and 1 base, with 10 bases remaining between them. Two oligonucleotides, mixed equimolar, formed the beta constant-region primer covering TRBC1 and TRBC2. The ligated cDNA underwent four PCR rounds using SP2 and nested alpha and beta constant-region primers. TCRdb reprocessed the UMI-ligation and nested PCR reads via MiXCR and lists one record per CDR3 protein. This sample has 70,000 to 95,000 distinct CDR3 sequences, with 7% found just once.

This clonotype originated in a human donor in good health. This chain uses TRBV6-4 with TRBJ1-5; D is ambiguous. Sequenced: central memory CD4+ T cells from blood. CDR3 sequence reads: CASSEQDKSNQPQHF. DNA of the CDR3: TGTGCCAGCAGTGAGCAAGACAAGAGCAATCAGCCCCAGCATTTT.